Sequencing of this T cell receptor beta chain was carried out in a study of T cell responses to AZD1222 COVID-19 vaccine. Findings and caveats of the study: Unmutated variant regions are reportedly targeted by nearly half of spike-specific TCRs. White British donors predominated, females outnumbered males, and clonal diversity was possibly underestimated. The number of AZD1222 recipients seropositive at baseline was only 5 to 7. Receipt of two AZD1222 doses was followed by a rise in Spike-specific TCR breadth and depth.

In the case of this clone: What it recognizes is unknown.

Data came from immunoSEQ multiplex PCR; TCRdb stores just in-frame clones and leaves some out. The sample includes 100,000 to 150,000 clones, 91% of them seen just once. This TCR derives from an adult who received the AZD1222 COVID-19 vaccine. Material: peripheral blood, obtained 28 days after the second AZD1222 dose.

CDR3 amino acids: CASRRTGISNQPQHF. CDR3 coding DNA: TGTGCCAGCAGGAGGACAGGAATTAGCAATCAGCCCCAGCATTTT. The gene calls are TRBV27 and TRBJ1-5; TRBD1 aligns across 7 bases. The germline V gene has CDR1 MNHEY and CDR2 SMNVEV (reference sequence). This CDR3 is built from 15 residues. The trim removed 6 bases at V and 0 bases at J, leaving 5 bases unmatched.